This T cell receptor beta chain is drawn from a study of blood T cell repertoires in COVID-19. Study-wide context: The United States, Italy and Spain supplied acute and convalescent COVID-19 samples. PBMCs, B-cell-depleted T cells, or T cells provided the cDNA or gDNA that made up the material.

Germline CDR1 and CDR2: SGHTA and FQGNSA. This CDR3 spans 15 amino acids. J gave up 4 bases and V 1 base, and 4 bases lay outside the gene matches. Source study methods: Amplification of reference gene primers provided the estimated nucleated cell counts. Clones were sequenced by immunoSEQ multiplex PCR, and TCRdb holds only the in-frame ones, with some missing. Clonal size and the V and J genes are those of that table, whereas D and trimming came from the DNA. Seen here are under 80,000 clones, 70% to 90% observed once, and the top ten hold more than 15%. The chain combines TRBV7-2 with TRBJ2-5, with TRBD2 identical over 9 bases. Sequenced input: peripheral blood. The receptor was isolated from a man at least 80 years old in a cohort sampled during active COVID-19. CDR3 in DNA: TGTGCCAGCAGCTTAGGGGCGGGACTAGCAGAGACCCAGTACTTC. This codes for CASSLGAGLAETQYF. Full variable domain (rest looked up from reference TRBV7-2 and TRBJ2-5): GAGVSQSPSNKVTEKGKDVELRCDPISGHTALYWYRQSLGQGLEFLIYFQGNSAPDKSGLPSDRFSAERTGGSVSTLTIQRTQQEDSAVYLCASSLGAGLAETQYFGPGTRLLVL.